The rows below give T cell receptor beta chains drawn from one sample of a study of shared T cell receptors in the human thymus. The table came from immunoSEQ multiplex PCR; TCRdb's copy has only in-frame clones and leaves some out. The sample lists about 660,000 clones; 88% were seen once. The same data also went into a second study, on human thymus T cells.

The sample was thymocytes. The receptors stem from a boy less than two years old with a congenital heart defect. Each CDR3 is given with its conserved first and last residue. A D gene is named only where the DNA matches it firmly. Rows may omit the clone size; those that give it use once, few, many or a size class.

V	J	D	size	DNA	CDR3
TRBV10-3	TRBJ2-3	TRBD1	.	TGTGCCATCAGTGGAAGGGACAGGGGGCGAACGGGTAGCGGGAGGACCTACACAGATACGCAGTATTTT	CAISGRDRGRTGSGRTYTDTQYF
TRBV18	TRBJ2-7	.	.	TGTGCCAGCTCACCACCGGAGACGGGAGCTGACTACGAGCAGTACTTC	CASSPPETGADYEQYF
TRBV9	TRBJ2-5	.	.	TGTGCCAGCGCCCCCAGGACAGCTAACAAAGAGACCCAGTACTTC	CASAPRTANKETQYF
TRBV6-4	TRBJ2-7	.	.	TGTGCCAGCCCTAGTGGCAGCTACGAGCAGTACTTC	CASPSGSYEQYF
TRBV6-5	TRBJ2-3	.	.	TGTGCCAGCAGTTACGGGAGGACAGATACGCAGTATTTT	CASSYGRTDTQYF
TRBV27	TRBJ2-2	.	.	TGTGCCAGCAGTCCCCGTAGTAGCGGAAACACCGGGGAGCTGTTTTTT	CASSPRSSGNTGELFF
TRBV7-2	TRBJ2-7	TRBD2	.	TGTGCCAGCAGCTTAGCGACTAGCGGGAGCGACAACTACGAGCAGTACTTC	CASSLATSGSDNYEQYF
TRBV9	TRBJ1-1	TRBD1	.	TGTGCCAGCAGCGTAGCGGGACAGGTAACCTCCCATGGAATGAACACTGAAGCTTTCTTT	CASSVAGQVTSHGMNTEAFF
TRBV5-4	TRBJ1-5	.	.	TGTGCCAGCATGGACCGGGGAGGGTACGGAGGTCAGCCCCAGCATTTT	CASMDRGGYGGQPQHF
TRBV21-1	TRBJ1-4	.	few	TGTGCCCTTTTCCACGGGACAATTGAAAAACTGTTTTTT	CALFHGTIEKLFF
TRBV7-7	TRBJ2-4	.	.	TGTGCCAGCAGCTTAGAATACACCCTAGCCAAAAACATTCAGTACTTC	CASSLEYTLAKNIQYF
TRBV5-1	TRBJ2-7	.	.	TGCGCCAGCAGCCCCCGCCCCACAGGGAGCTCCTACGAGCAGTACTTC	CASSPRPTGSSYEQYF
TRBV5-1	TRBJ2-1	.	.	TGCGCCAGCAGTACCTCACGTAGTACCTACAATGAGCAGTTCTTC	CASSTSRSTYNEQFF
TRBV6-4	TRBJ2-1	.	.	TGTGCCAGCATTGGACAGTCTCGCGGGAGCTCGTCGGATGAGCAGTTCTTC	CASIGQSRGSSSDEQFF
TRBV2	TRBJ2-3	TRBD2	.	TGTGCCAGCTTAGCGGGGAGCCCGCCAGATACGCAGTATTTT	CASLAGSPPDTQYF
TRBV19	TRBJ2-7	.	.	TGTGCCAGTAGTATTCGGGGCTACGAGCAGTACTTC	CASSIRGYEQYF
TRBV19	TRBJ2-7	TRBD2	once	TGTGCCAGTAGTGACACAACGGGACTAGCGGGCGCCGGGGAGCAGTACTTC	CASSDTTGLAGAGEQYF
TRBV4-3	TRBJ2-1	TRBD1	.	TGCGCCAGCAGCCAGGGGCCTTACGGGACAGTCAATGAGCAGTTCTTC	CASSQGPYGTVNEQFF
TRBV5-5	TRBJ2-7	.	.	TGTGCCAGCAGCTCTGAGGGATACGAGCAGTACTTC	CASSSEGYEQYF
TRBV10-2	TRBJ1-3	.	once	TGCGCGGCGGCATCTGGAAACACCATATATTTT	CAAASGNTIYF
TRBV7-9	TRBJ1-1	.	once	TGTGCCAGCAGCTCCCAAGGGGGGGTGAACACTGAAGCTTTCTTT	CASSSQGGVNTEAFF
TRBV2	TRBJ2-7	TRBD2	.	TGTGCCAGCAGCGGAATGGGGACTAGCGGGGTGCTCTACGAGCAGTACTTC	CASSGMGTSGVLYEQYF
TRBV11-2	TRBJ2-7	TRBD2	once	TGTGCCAGCAGCGGAACTAGCGGGAGGGCGGGTGAGCAGTACTTC	CASSGTSGRAGEQYF
TRBV4-2	TRBJ2-7	TRBD2	.	TGTGCCAGCAGCCATGTCAGCGGGATCTACTCCTACGAGCAGTACTTC	CASSHVSGIYSYEQYF
TRBV19	TRBJ2-5	TRBD2	.	TGTGCCAGTACTAGCGGCGCCCGGGAGACCCAGTACTTC	CASTSGARETQYF
TRBV19	TRBJ1-4	.	once	TGTGCCAGTAGCCCCGGGGGTCCCAATGAAAAACTGTTTTTT	CASSPGGPNEKLFF
TRBV28	TRBJ2-3	TRBD2	few	TGTGCCAGCAGCGGACTAGCGGGAAAGGATGCAGATACGCAGTATTTT	CASSGLAGKDADTQYF
TRBV7-4	TRBJ1-1	.	.	TGTGCCAGCAGCTTAGGGGAGACAGGCACTGAAGCTTTCTTT	CASSLGETGTEAFF
TRBV14	TRBJ1-2	.	few	TGTGCCAGCAGCCCGAACCTCCGACGGGACTATGGCTACACCTTC	CASSPNLRRDYGYTF
TRBV19	TRBJ2-5	.	.	TGTGCCAGTAGTATAGCGGGAGCCTCCCAAGAGACCCAGTACTTC	CASSIAGASQETQYF
TRBV14	TRBJ1-1	.	.	TGTGCCAGCAGCCAAGGGACAGAGAACACTGAAGCTTTCTTT	CASSQGTENTEAFF
TRBV19	TRBJ1-4	.	few	TGTGCCAGTAGTATTGGGCAGGGGTTGGGAAAACTGTTTTTT	CASSIGQGLGKLFF
TRBV4-2	TRBJ2-1	TRBD1	.	TGTGCCAGCAGCCAAGATGAGGGACAGGGGGACAATGAGCAGTTCTTC	CASSQDEGQGDNEQFF
TRBV10-3	TRBJ2-3	TRBD2	.	TGTGCCATCAGTGGCAGCGGGGCTAGCACAGATACGCAGTATTTT	CAISGSGASTDTQYF
TRBV7-9	TRBJ2-7	.	.	TGTGCCAGCAGCTTAAGCCGAGACAACTCCTACGAGCAGTACTTC	CASSLSRDNSYEQYF
TRBV6-1	TRBJ2-1	TRBD1	.	TGTGCCAGCAGCGAGCCCGGGACAGGGTACAATGAGCAGTTCTTC	CASSEPGTGYNEQFF
TRBV4-3	TRBJ1-1	TRBD1	.	TGCGCCAGCAGCCAAGACTGGGAGACAGGGGTGATAGCTTTCTTT	CASSQDWETGVIAFF
TRBV7-2	TRBJ2-3	.	.	TGTGCCAGCAGCTTAGCCTCAGGGGATCCCACAGATACGCAGTATTTT	CASSLASGDPTDTQYF
TRBV27	TRBJ2-3	TRBD2	.	TGTGCCAGCAGTCGAGGGTTCATGGGGCGGGAGGGCTGCACAGATACGCAGTATTTT	CASSRGFMGREGCTDTQYF
TRBV11-3	TRBJ1-4	.	.	TGTGCCACCACCTGGGGCGCGGATGAAAAACTGTTTTTT	CATTWGADEKLFF
TRBV5-1	TRBJ1-2	TRBD1	.	TGCGCCAGCAGCCCGGACAGGGGTGGTGGCTACACCTTC	CASSPDRGGGYTF
TRBV5-1	TRBJ2-6	.	.	TGCGCCAGCAACCCCCCCGGCGGTTCCTCTGGGGCCAACGTCCTGACTTTC	CASNPPGGSSGANVLTF
TRBV11-2	TRBJ1-2	TRBD1	.	TGTGCCAGCAGCTTAGAGCGGGCCGCAGGGGGAAACTATGGCTACACCTTC	CASSLERAAGGNYGYTF
TRBV7-6	TRBJ1-3	.	.	TGTGCCAGCAGCTTAAGGGAGTATACGGGAAGCACCATATATTTT	CASSLREYTGSTIYF
TRBV30	TRBJ1-6	.	.	TGTGCCTGGAACCTACGGGGGTATAATTCACCCCTCCACTTT	CAWNLRGYNSPLHF
TRBV11-3	TRBJ2-3	TRBD2	.	TGTGCCAGCAGCTTTCCAGCGGGACCAACAGATACGCAGTATTTT	CASSFPAGPTDTQYF
TRBV5-1	TRBJ1-1	.	.	TGCGCCAGCAGCTCGGGGGGGGACCCCAACACTGAAGCTTTCTTT	CASSSGGDPNTEAFF
TRBV7-2	TRBJ1-3	.	.	TGTGCCAGCAGCGGCACTGCCCTAGGCTCTGGAAACACCATATATTTT	CASSGTALGSGNTIYF
TRBV10-2	TRBJ1-2	.	.	TGCGCCAGCAGCCTTAGAGACAGGCCACCTAACTATGGCTACACCTTC	CASSLRDRPPNYGYTF
TRBV4-3	TRBJ2-3	.	.	TGCGCCAGCAGCCAAGATAGCCTGACGGGACACCACACAGATACGCAGTATTTT	CASSQDSLTGHHTDTQYF
TRBV27	TRBJ2-1	TRBD2	.	TGTGCCAGCAGTCCCGGGGAGGGGCTTCTAGGCGGGAGGGGCTACAATGAGCAGTTCTTC	CASSPGEGLLGGRGYNEQFF
TRBV9	TRBJ2-3	.	.	TGTGCCAGCAGCTCCAGACAGGTCCGGGATACGCAGTATTTT	CASSSRQVRDTQYF
TRBV11-3	TRBJ2-6	TRBD1	.	TGTGCCAGCAGCTCAAGCCACAGGGGCCCTACACCTGGGGCCAACGTCCTGACTTTC	CASSSSHRGPTPGANVLTF
TRBV27	TRBJ2-7	TRBD1	.	TGTGCCAGCAGTCAGGGGCAGGGGGCGTGCGAGCAGTACTTC	CASSQGQGACEQYF